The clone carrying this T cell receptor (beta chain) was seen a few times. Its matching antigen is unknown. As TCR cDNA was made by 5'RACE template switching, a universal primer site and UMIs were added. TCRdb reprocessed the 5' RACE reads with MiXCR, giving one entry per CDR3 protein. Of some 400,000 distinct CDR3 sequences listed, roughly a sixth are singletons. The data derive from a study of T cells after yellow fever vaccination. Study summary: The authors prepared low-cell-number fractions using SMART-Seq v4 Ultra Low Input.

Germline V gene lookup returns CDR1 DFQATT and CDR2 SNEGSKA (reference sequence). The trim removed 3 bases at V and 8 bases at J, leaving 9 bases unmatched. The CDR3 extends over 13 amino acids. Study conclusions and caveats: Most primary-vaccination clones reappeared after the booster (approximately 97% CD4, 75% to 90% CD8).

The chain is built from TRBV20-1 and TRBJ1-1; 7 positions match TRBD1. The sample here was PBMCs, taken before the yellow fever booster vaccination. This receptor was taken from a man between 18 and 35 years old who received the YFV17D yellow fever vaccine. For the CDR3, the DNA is TGCAGTGCTAGTTTGACAGGGTTAGGAGAAGCTTTCTTT. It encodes CSASLTGLGEAFF.